Following are 3 T cell receptor beta chains from one sample sequenced in a study of cytomegalovirus exposure and HLA in healthy donors. The primer mix had 60 Vbeta and 13 Jbeta primers. Here immunoSEQ multiplex PCR was the method, and the copy in TCRdb shows in-frame clones only, minus some. The repertoire holds 85,000 to 100,000 clones, around 77% seen once, with around 3.6% in the top ten. Sequencing input: PBMCs. The receptors here all came from a man in his forties in good health and CMV-seronegative.

This clone was counted between two and nine times. The chain has TRBV27 and TRBJ1-1, with 8 bases matching TRBD1. V was pared by 3 bases and J by 11 bases, with 8 bases of the junction left unmatched. CDR3 size: 13 residues. Germline CDR1 is MNHEY and CDR2 is SMNVEV (reference sequence). The CDR3 reads CASSFQLTGEAFF. CDR3 sequence (DNA): TGTGCCAGCAGTTTCCAGCTGACAGGGGAGGCTTTCTTT.

Turning to this clone: Distinct nucleotide sequences in the sample also encode this CDR3. V is TRBV5-4 and J is TRBJ2-7, with 10 bases matching TRBD1. This CDR3 is 16 amino acids long. Germline V CDR1 and CDR2: SGHNT, YYREEE (reference sequence). J gave up 5 bases and V 0 bases, and 8 bases lay outside the gene matches. The CDR3 sequence: CASSLAPGTGDHEQYF. CDR3 in DNA: TGTGCCAGCAGCTTGGCCCCCGGGACAGGGGACCACGAGCAGTACTTC.

CDR3 sequence: CASSLAGGTGEKLFF. CDR3 DNA sequence: TGTGCCAGCAGCTTAGCTGGGGGGACGGGTGAAAAACTGTTTTTT. V usage is TRBV11-2 and J usage is TRBJ1-4, with a tentative D call TRBD1 (5 bases). Trimming left V 1 base short and J 7 bases short, with 13 bases between. CDR3 length equals 15 residues. The germline V gene encodes CDR1 SGHAT and CDR2 FQNNGV.